This TCR beta chain was identified in a study of T-cell memory formation after mild COVID-19. V lost 3 bases, J lost 5 bases, and 8 bases lay in between. Germline CDR1 SEHNR, CDR2 FQNEAQ (reference sequence). This CDR3 has 12 residues. This clonotype has ten or more counts. TCRdb independently ran MiXCR on the 5' RACE reads; one entry per CDR3 protein. The sample consists of 92,000 or so distinct CDR3 sequences, more than 12% of them appearing once. The sequenced material came from PBMCs or a T cell subset sorted from them (not recorded which). The chain has TRBV7-9 and TRBJ2-7, with D possibly matching TRBD1 (6 bases). This sequence originates from a man between 18 and 35 years old who had mild COVID-19 (a few samples of this study predate the infection). Cell type and time point are not known. In nucleotides, the CDR3 is TGTGCCAGCAGCTTTGACAGGCACGAGCAGTACTTC. Its protein product is CASSFDRHEQYF.